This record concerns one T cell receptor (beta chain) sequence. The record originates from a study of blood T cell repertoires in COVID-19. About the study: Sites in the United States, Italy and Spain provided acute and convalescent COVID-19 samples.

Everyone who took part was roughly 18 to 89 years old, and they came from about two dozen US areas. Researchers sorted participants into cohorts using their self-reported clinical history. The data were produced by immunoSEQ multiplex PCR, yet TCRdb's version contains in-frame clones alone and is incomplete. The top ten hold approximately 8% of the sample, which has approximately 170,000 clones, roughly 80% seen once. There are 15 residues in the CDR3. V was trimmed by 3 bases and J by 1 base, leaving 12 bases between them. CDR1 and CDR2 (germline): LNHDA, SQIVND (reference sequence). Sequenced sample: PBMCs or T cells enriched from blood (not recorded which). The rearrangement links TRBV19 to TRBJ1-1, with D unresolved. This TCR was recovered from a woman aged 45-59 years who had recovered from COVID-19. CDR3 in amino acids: CASSIPSEPNTEAFF. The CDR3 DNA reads TGTGCCAGTAGTATTCCGAGCGAACCGAACACTGAAGCTTTCTTT.